These T cell receptor beta chains were read from a single sample in a study of early T cells in non-severe SARS-CoV-2 infection. Each CDR3 protein gets one entry after TCRdb re-called the 5' RACE reads with MiXCR. Of approximately 73,000 distinct CDR3 sequences listed, over 9% were seen once; the top ten hold approximately 4.5%. Sequencing used whole blood. All receptors come from an adult who was a healthcare worker with PCR-confirmed SARS-CoV-2 infection or an uninfected control (not recorded which). Both conserved end residues are part of each CDR3. D genes are given only for firm matches.

j_call d_call v_call cdr3_length cdr3_aa
TRBJ2-1 - TRBV7-2 16 CASSLGLAGSYNEQFF
TRBJ1-2 TRBD1 TRBV7-9 14 CASSFNRGDYGYTF
TRBJ2-5 - TRBV11-2 12 CASRTSLGTQYF
TRBJ2-7 - TRBV6-5 15 CASSYGSARSYEQYF
TRBJ2-7 TRBD1 TRBV29-1 13 CSVVGQGPYEQYF
TRBJ2-1 - TRBV10-3 12 CAISGDLNEQFF
TRBJ1-2 TRBD1 TRBV2 13 CASSGQGTGGYTF
TRBJ1-6 - TRBV20-1 15 CSARPPGAHNSPLHF
TRBJ2-1 TRBD2 TRBV7-9 20 CASSLFLGAGAASSYNEQFF
TRBJ2-7 TRBD1 TRBV20-1 14 CSALGDRVGYEQYF
TRBJ2-2 - TRBV6-5 16 CASTLQGGGTSGELFF
TRBJ2-7 TRBD1 TRBV6-4 13 CTSSRDRGDEQYF
TRBJ2-7 - TRBV20-1 12 CSARKSPYEQYF
TRBJ1-5 TRBD1 TRBV27 14 CASSLQGAGQPQHF
TRBJ2-3 - TRBV7-3 14 CASSLNEGTDTQYF
TRBJ2-1 - TRBV6-1 14 CASSEGPVNWEQFF
TRBJ1-1 - TRBV6-2/TRBV6-3 15 CASSYSGTPNTEAFF
TRBJ2-3 - TRBV20-1 14 CSAKGDPSTDTQYF
TRBJ2-7 - TRBV11-3 15 CASSTRGTPSALQYF
TRBJ2-5 - TRBV29-1 14 CSARGHRLQETQYF
TRBJ2-7 - TRBV5-1 16 CASSNTQGLGTYEQYF
TRBJ2-1 - TRBV9 18 CASSVAGGQRTLYNEQFF
TRBJ2-1 - TRBV7-8 15 CASSLGGGLLDEQFF
TRBJ1-1 - TRBV30 16 CAWSDLPRGMNTEAFF
TRBJ2-3 - TRBV5-1 14 CASSPGTPGSTQYF
TRBJ1-2 - TRBV21-1 16 CASTRRGSPPNYGYTF
TRBJ2-5 TRBD2 TRBV7-9 16 CASSGTVAGAQETQYF
TRBJ2-5 TRBD1 TRBV6-2/TRBV6-3 14 CASTKDRGVATQYF
TRBJ2-3 - TRBV10-3 15 CAISEGSGSTDTQYF
TRBJ1-5 - TRBV30 14 CAWSSDSGYQPQHF
TRBJ2-7 - TRBV5-1 15 CASSLEWLTAYEQYF
TRBJ2-7 - TRBV6-5 14 CASSSFPETYEQYF
TRBJ2-5 TRBD2 TRBV7-9 16 CASSFSGDLFGETQYF
TRBJ1-2 - TRBV4-2 15 CASSQDRRGESGYTF
TRBJ2-2 TRBD2 TRBV20-1 17 CSARAPLLAGDTGELFF
TRBJ2-3 - TRBV29-1 15 CSVLPQGVGTDTQYF
TRBJ2-6 - TRBV4-2 16 CASSPNRGSGANVLTF